This T cell receptor (beta chain) was identified in a study of blood T cells in healthy people across ages. Study results and limitations: A roughly linear fall in TCR beta diversity per million T cells was seen with increasing age.

Concerning this clonotype: Its antigen is unknown.

V lost 4 bases and J lost 2; bases outside the gene matches: 4. This CDR3 has 14 amino acids. CDR1 and CDR2 (germline): MNHEY, SMNVEV (reference sequence). A sample-barcoded 5' primer and a J-beta primer mix were used in a second PCR of about 7 to 11 cycles. TCRdb called the 5' RACE reads again in MiXCR, with one record for every CDR3 protein. Of 850,000 to 1,000,000 distinct CDR3 sequences in the sample, just over 50% were seen once. The chain is built from TRBV27 and TRBJ2-7; 8 bases line up with TRBD1. The sample comprised blood. This receptor was identified in a woman aged 55-70 years in good health. In DNA form, the CDR3 reads TGTGCCAGCAGTTCGACAGGGGATCCCTACGAGCAGTACTTC. Translated: CASSSTGDPYEQYF.